The source of this T cell receptor (beta chain) is a study of identical twins. Germline assignment: CDR1 DFQATT and CDR2 SNEGSKA (reference sequence). The V end lost 5 bases, the J end lost 0 bases, and 11 bases lay between the germline ends. There are 14 residues in the CDR3. In TCRdb, the 5' RACE reads were re-called with MiXCR into one record per CDR3 protein. The sample contains 600,000 to 700,000 distinct CDR3 sequences, 21% of which appear only once. This clonotype was counted many times. These records were also assigned to another study, of T cells expressing NK-cell markers. That investigation notes: HCMV specificity of expanded NKG2C+ T cell clones remained unclear.

Sequencing input: PBMCs. This TCR was recovered from a woman aged 18-29 years in good health. This chain joins TRBV20-1 and TRBJ2-1; D is possibly TRBD1 (6 bases). Here the CDR3 DNA reads TGCAGTGCTGGGGGCAGGGGCTCCTACAATGAGCAGTTCTTC. The encoded protein is CSAGGRGSYNEQFF.